This TCR beta chain was identified in a study of CD8 T cells in Susac syndrome. An input of roughly 0.45 to 1 ug of RNA was subjected to reverse transcription using random hexamers. TCRdb reprocessed the immunoSEQ multiplex PCR reads with MiXCR, giving one entry per CDR3 protein. The data contain about 210,000 distinct CDR3 sequences, approximately 93% of them seen just once; the ten biggest clones take up around 0.096%. TEMRA cells underwent FACS enrichment and CD8+ and CD4+ T cells underwent negative isolation. CDR1 is LNHDA, CDR2 SQIVND, per germline (reference sequence). The ends were cut back, 1 base at V and 0 bases at J, with 6 bases in the middle. The CDR3 has 14 residues.

This receptor was taken from a human donor in good health. The chain couples TRBV19 to TRBJ1-1; D not resolved. Source material: CD4+ T cells from PBMCs. The CDR3 sequence: CASSIVLMNTEAFF. In DNA form, the CDR3 reads TGTGCCAGTAGTATAGTACTGATGAACACTGAAGCTTTCTTT.